Shown below are 12 T cell receptor beta chains from a single sample sequenced in a study of cytomegalovirus exposure and HLA in healthy donors. The PCR was carried out with 60 Vbeta primers and 13 Jbeta primers. Method: immunoSEQ multiplex PCR; TCRdb's copy keeps in-frame clones and lacks some. The table shows approximately 100,000 clones, with roughly 78% occurring only once. Material: PBMCs. These receptors all come from a woman aged 40 to 50 in good health and CMV-seronegative.

There are a few counts of this clone. The rearrangement uses TRBV11-3 and TRBJ2-1; a possible D gene is TRBD2 (6 bases). The CDR3 length is 18 residues. The V gene's germline CDR1 is SGHNT and CDR2 YENEEA. With 5 bases removed from V and 0 bases from J, the gap between germline ends came to 20 bases. The CDR3 sequence: CASSPRGDAGYSYNEQFF. CDR3 sequence (DNA): TGTGCCAGCAGCCCCCGAGGAGACGCGGGATACTCCTACAATGAGCAGTTCTTC.

The rearrangement joins TRBV6-5 to TRBJ1-2; D gene uncertain. The CDR3 length is 14 residues. The V and J ends lost 7 bases and 0 bases respectively, with 12 bases between them. Per the germline V gene, CDR1 is MNHEY and CDR2 is SVGAGI. Here the CDR3 reads CASNAGGSNYGYTF. CDR3 bases: TGTGCCAGCAATGCAGGTGGCTCTAACTATGGCTACACCTTC.

The J gene is TRBJ2-5, the V gene TRBV7-6; the match to TRBD2 covers 7 bases. The trim removed 7 bases at V and 4 bases at J, leaving 9 bases unmatched. Germline CDR1 SGHVS, CDR2 FNYEAQ. CDR3 length: 14 residues. CDR3 sequence reads: CASNPGRAGETQYF. CDR3 bases: TGTGCCAGCAACCCGGGGAGGGCAGGAGAGACCCAGTACTTC.

The rearrangement uses TRBV7-2 and TRBJ2-3; TRBD1 matches 8 bases. Germline loops: CDR1 SGHTA, CDR2 FQGNSA. Trimming cost V 3 bases and J 3 bases; bases outside gene matches: 8. This CDR3 contains 16 residues. The CDR3: CASSFPQGALTDTQYF. CDR3 bases: TGTGCCAGCAGCTTCCCTCAGGGGGCGCTTACAGATACGCAGTATTTT.

As for this clone: This CDR3 fails to terminate in the conserved phenylalanine or tryptophan, so it likely reflects a read error. The rearrangement links TRBV4-3 to TRBJ2-7; 7 nucleotides line up with TRBD2. Trimming removed 1 base from V and 7 bases from J; junction bases left unmatched: 19. The CDR3 has 18 amino acids. Germline V gene lookup returns CDR1 LGHNA and CDR2 YSLEER. The CDR3 spells CASSQVVAGRPNPGEQYL. As DNA, the CDR3 is TGCGCCAGCAGCCAAGTTGTTGCCGGGAGGCCAAATCCGGGGGAGCAGTACCTC.

The gene calls are TRBV28 and TRBJ1-4; no clear D. Per germline, CDR1 MDHEN and CDR2 SYDVKM. Trimming took off 7 bases at V and 2 bases at J, with 8 bases between the two ends. This CDR3 contains 13 residues. The CDR3 DNA reads as TGTGCCAGCATTGGCGGGACTAATGAAAAACTGTTTTTT. It is translated as CASIGGTNEKLFF.

This clone showed up just a few times. One end of the junction is discordant with germline, which a read error may explain. V and J are TRBV28 and TRBJ2-7, with D possibly TRBD1 on 6 matching bases. The CDR3 covers 12 residues. Germline V gene lookup returns CDR1 MDHEN and CDR2 SYDVKM. The CDR3 here is CASSRIGATGLF. CDR3 DNA sequence: TGTGCCAGCAGTCGCATCGGGGCGACAGGCCTCTTC.

The chain recombines TRBV7-2 with TRBJ1-2, with 7 bases matching TRBD1. The trim removed 1 base at V and 2 bases at J, leaving 1 base unmatched. Germline CDR1 SGHTA, CDR2 FQGNSA. The CDR3 length is 14 residues. CDR3 bases: TGTGCCAGCAGCTTAGGGGGACAGAACTATGGCTACACCTTC. Translation: CASSLGGQNYGYTF.

This clone has just a few counts. The chain links TRBV7-9 to TRBJ2-6; possibly TRBD1 for D (5 bases). The V gene lost 4 bases and the J gene lost 0 bases, with 10 bases spanning the gap. Germline CDR1 SEHNR, CDR2 FQNEAQ (reference sequence). This CDR3 is 16 amino acids long. The CDR3 coding sequence is TGTGCCAGCAGCTCGACAGTCCGCTCTGGGGCCAACGTCCTGACTTTC. This sequence encodes CASSSTVRSGANVLTF.

This sequence joins TRBV25-1 and TRBJ2-3, with D unresolved. The CDR3 is 12 amino acids. The germline CDR1 and CDR2 sequences are MGHDK and SYGVNS. Trimming removed 9 bases from V and 5 bases from J, with 12 bases in between. The CDR3 spells CASRRNRDTQYF. The CDR3 nucleotides read TGTGCCAGTAGAAGAAATAGAGATACGCAGTATTTT. The full variable domain, with the rest looked up from reference TRBV25-1 and TRBJ2-3, is EADIYQTPRYLVIGTGKKITLECSQTMGHDKMYWYQQDPGMELHLIHYSYGVNSTEKGDLSSESTVSRIRTEHFPLTLESARPSHTSQYLCASRRNRDTQYFGPGTRLTVL.

V and J are TRBV7-6 and TRBJ2-3; D gene unclear. The germline V and J ends were trimmed by 3 bases and 0 bases, with 13 bases remaining between them. Germline V gives CDR1 SGHVS, CDR2 FNYEAQ. The CDR3 has 16 amino acids. Here the CDR3 DNA reads TGTGCCAGCAGCTTTAGGTCAGGTTCTAGCACAGATACGCAGTATTTT. Protein: CASSFRSGSSTDTQYF.

This chain connects TRBV6-6 to TRBJ2-1; D is possibly TRBD2 (6 bases). CDR1 MNHNY and CDR2 SVGAGI come from the germline V gene (reference sequence). Trimming took 6 bases from V and 7 from J, leaving 19 bases between them. The CDR3 is 15 residues long. CDR3 nucleotide sequence: TGTGCCAGCAGCCAAGATCTGACTAGTGAGAATGAGCAGTTCTTC. Encoded protein: CASSQDLTSENEQFF.